This is a list of T cell receptor beta chains from one sample in a study of blood T cells in healthy people across ages. Each CDR3 protein gets one entry after TCRdb re-called the 5' RACE reads with MiXCR. The data hold about 970,000 distinct CDR3 sequences, with just over 50% observed a single time. Sequencing was carried out using blood. These receptors all stem from a woman aged 60-75 years in good health. Each CDR3 is given with its conserved first and last residue. D genes are given only for firm matches. Only some rows state a clone size, as once, few, many or a class for expanded clones.

>few|.|TRBJ2-5|TRBV20-1
CSARGPTGGQETQYF
TGCAGTGCTAGAGGACCAACAGGAGGCCAAGAGACCCAGTACTTC
>.|.|TRBJ2-3|TRBV15
CATATGTGGSRTQYF
TGTGCCACAGCGACCGGGACTGGTGGATCCCGTACGCAGTATTTT
>few|.|TRBJ2-7|TRBV7-2
CASSLVDSAYEQYF
TGTGCCAGCAGCTTGGTCGACTCTGCCTACGAGCAGTACTTC
>few|.|TRBJ2-5|TRBV11-3
CASSLSGYGETQYF
TGTGCCAGCAGCTTAAGCGGCTATGGAGAGACCCAGTACTTC
>.|TRBD1|TRBJ1-4|TRBV20-1
CSAPTGSEKLFF
TGCAGTGCACCGACAGGGTCAGAAAAACTGTTTTTT
>.|.|TRBJ2-3|TRBV6-6
CASSQLGGSTDTQYF
TGTGCCAGCAGTCAACTCGGGGGAAGCACAGATACGCAGTATTTT
>few|TRBD1|TRBJ1-2|TRBV20-1
CSAPTGGDGYTF
TGCAGTGCCCCGACAGGGGGCGATGGCTACACCTTC
>.|.|TRBJ2-3|TRBV7-2
CASSLITAADTQYF
TGTGCCAGCAGCTTAATTACGGCCGCGGATACGCAGTATTTT
>.|.|TRBJ2-5|TRBV14
CASSQDRLETQYF
TGTGCCAGCAGCCAAGATAGGTTGGAGACCCAGTACTTC
>.|.|TRBJ2-3|TRBV7-6
CASRSWGTATDTQYF
TGTGCCAGCAGATCATGGGGCACAGCTACAGATACGCAGTATTTT
>few|.|TRBJ2-3|TRBV15
CATSRTLDTQYF
TGTGCCACCAGCAGAACCCTGGATACGCAGTATTTT
>few|TRBD2|TRBJ2-4|TRBV4-1
CATGAGGPRNIQYF
TGCGCCACGGGAGCGGGAGGGCCTAGAAACATTCAGTACTTC